This entry features one TCR beta chain sequence. Its antigen is as yet unknown. The data were taken from a study of cytomegalovirus exposure and HLA in healthy donors. Notes on the study in general: According to a subsequent analysis, TCR clusters from the first cohort were inclined to appear together in the 110 or so validation repertoires.

V lost 5 bases and J lost 5, with 10 bases in between. Germline V gene data show CDR1 as LNHDA and CDR2 as SQIVND (reference sequence). The CDR3 runs 13 residues. Profiling relied on immunoSEQ multiplex PCR, and the TCRdb table lists in-frame clones only, not all of them. The table includes around 150,000 clones, under 90% detected once. J is TRBJ1-5 and V is TRBV19, with D hard to call. What was sequenced was PBMCs. This receptor was obtained from a woman between 18 and 29 years old in good health and CMV-seropositive. CDR3 sequence: CASSVEIYQPQHF. The CDR3 DNA follows: TGTGCCAGTAGTGTCGAGATTTATCAGCCCCAGCATTTT.